Listed below are T cell receptor beta chains from one sample, sequenced in a study of OX40 agonist ivuxolimab in advanced cancers. Assay used: immunoSEQ multiplex PCR; TCRdb lists only in-frame clones, some missing. The sample yields some 44,000 clones, approximately 86% seen once. The specimen comprised CD4+ or CD8+ T cells sorted from blood, sampled in a trial of the OX40 agonist ivuxolimab. All receptors derive from an adult with an advanced solid tumor such as melanoma, head and neck, liver or kidney cancer. Each CDR3 is given with its conserved first and last residue. Fields, in order: J gene, D gene, V gene, clone size, CDR3 DNA, CDR3 protein. A D gene is named only where the DNA matches it firmly. Size values are once, few and many counts, or a class for expanded clones, and some rows have none.

>TRBJ1-4|.|TRBV4-2|.
TGTGCCAGCAGCCAAGGAGGGCAGACAGGCAATGAAAAACTGTTTTTT
CASSQGGQTGNEKLFF
>TRBJ1-2|.|TRBV15|.
TGTGCCACCAGCATCGTAGGAGCCCTCGCAGTCACCTTC
CATSIVGALAVTF
>TRBJ2-7|TRBD2|TRBV7-6|.
TGTGCCAGCAGCTTAGTCGCGGGAGGGGTTGGCGAGCAGTACTTC
CASSLVAGGVGEQYF
>TRBJ2-4|.|TRBV5-1|once
TGCGCCAGCGGCCCGGGGCCAGAAAACATTCAGTACTTC
CASGPGPENIQYF
>TRBJ2-7|.|TRBV6-1|few
TGTGCCAGCAGTGTCGGACAGAAAACCTACGAGCAGTACTTC
CASSVGQKTYEQYF
>TRBJ2-3|TRBD1|TRBV7-3|.
TGTGCCAGCTCGCTAGGACAGGGGAGTTTCGCAGATACGCAGTATTTT
CASSLGQGSFADTQYF
>TRBJ1-2|.|TRBV28|.
TGTGCCAGCAGTCCGGGACATAGCTATGGCTACACCTTC
CASSPGHSYGYTF
>TRBJ2-7|.|TRBV19|.
TGTGCCAGTAGTATCCCTTCCGGGAGCTCCTACGAGCAGTACTTC
CASSIPSGSSYEQYF
>TRBJ2-7|TRBD2|TRBV5-4|.
TGTGCCAGCAGCAAGGGACTAGCGACCTACGAGCAGTACTTC
CASSKGLATYEQYF
>TRBJ2-7|TRBD1|TRBV6-1|.
TGTGCCAGCAATCTTGGGGACAGGGGATACGAGCAGTACTTC
CASNLGDRGYEQYF
>TRBJ1-5|.|TRBV6-1|.
TGTGCCAGCAGTGAAGAAGGGGACGGGGAGCCCCAGCATTTT
CASSEEGDGEPQHF
>TRBJ1-1|.|TRBV6-6|.
TGTGCCAGCAGTCCGAGGACACTTGAAGCTTTCTTT
CASSPRTLEAFF
>TRBJ2-1|TRBD2|TRBV15|.
TGTGCCACCAGCAGAGGAACTAGCGCGAAGCATCCTGAGCAGTTCTTC
CATSRGTSAKHPEQFF
>TRBJ2-7|.|TRBV29-1|.
TGCAGCGCCAATGGGGTGCCAAACTACGAGCAGTACTTC
CSANGVPNYEQYF
>TRBJ2-7|TRBD2|TRBV5-1|.
TGCGCCAGCAGCTTAGCGGGGGGGAGCTCCTACGAGCAGTACTTC
CASSLAGGSSYEQYF
>TRBJ2-7|TRBD2|TRBV5-4|.
TGTGCCAGCAGCCTGGAGGGACGGGGGGCCTACGAGCAGTACTTC
CASSLEGRGAYEQYF
>TRBJ2-1|TRBD1|TRBV7-8|.
TGTGCCAGCAGCTTAGCGGGTTTTGGACAGGCTCACCATGAGCAGTTCTTC
CASSLAGFGQAHHEQFF
>TRBJ2-7|.|TRBV6-5|.
TGTGCCAGAATAATGCACCACGAGCAGTACTTC
CARIMHHEQYF
>TRBJ1-2|TRBD1|TRBV28|.
TGTGCCAGCAGTACTTCAGGGGGCTTACAGGGCTACACCTTC
CASSTSGGLQGYTF
>TRBJ2-3|TRBD2|TRBV13|few
TGTGCCAGCAGCTTCCGTCTAGCGGGGCACACAGATACGCAGTATTTT
CASSFRLAGHTDTQYF
>TRBJ2-5|.|TRBV29-1|.
TGCAGCGTTCGGAAGGACGTGCAAGAGACCCAGTACTTC
CSVRKDVQETQYF
>TRBJ2-7|.|TRBV28|once
TGTGCCAGCAGCCGGGACATAACCTACGAGCAGTACTTC
CASSRDITYEQYF
>TRBJ1-3|.|TRBV6-1|.
TGTGCCAGCAGTGAACAGGTTTCCGGAAACACCATATATTTT
CASSEQVSGNTIYF
>TRBJ2-1|.|TRBV12-2|.
TGTGCAAGTCGCTTAGTAGGACTAGCGGGAGTGAGATCCTACAATGAGCAGTTCTTC
CASRLVGLAGVRSYNEQFF
>TRBJ1-5|TRBD1|TRBV18|.
TGTGCCAGCTCACCAGGGGCAGGGGGATATCAGCCCCAGCATTTT
CASSPGAGGYQPQHF
>TRBJ1-1|.|TRBV6-1|.
TGTGCCAGCAGTGAGCGGGTGTACACTGAAGCTTTCTTT
CASSERVYTEAFF
>TRBJ2-7|.|TRBV7-6|.
TGTGCCAGCAGTCGAGACAGGAGCGAGCAGTACTTC
CASSRDRSEQYF